The 11 T cell receptor beta chains given below trace back to one sample, sequenced in a study of blood T cell repertoires in COVID-19. Repertoires were generated with immunoSEQ multiplex PCR, while TCRdb's copy carries only in-frame clones and drops some. This table holds about 56,000 clones, around 80% found once. Material for sequencing was peripheral blood. The receptors here all came from a woman of 80 years or more with acute or convalescent COVID-19.

This clone has more than one count but fewer than ten. The chain recombines TRBV7-8 with TRBJ1-3; D is perhaps TRBD1 (6 bases). The V gene's germline CDR1 is SGHVS and CDR2 FQNEAQ. This CDR3 region has 17 residues. V shed 5 bases and J shed 4 bases, with 21 bases lying between them. CDR3 in amino acids: CASSDRTGLSGGNTIYF. CDR3 nucleotide sequence: TGTGCCAGCAGCGACAGGACTGGCTTGTCCGGAGGAAACACCATATATTTT.

The V call is TRBV5-4, the J call TRBJ2-7; 8 bases fit TRBD2. The V segment lost 4 bases and the J segment 0 bases; nucleotides outside the gene matches: 9. The CDR3 has 16 residues. Germline CDR1 and CDR2: SGHNT and YYREEE (reference sequence). This CDR3 reads CASSEPSGGYSYEQYF. The CDR3 nucleotides read TGTGCCAGCAGCGAACCGAGCGGGGGCTACTCCTACGAGCAGTACTTC.

This chain uses TRBV5-1 with TRBJ1-1, with 7 bases identical to TRBD1. Germline-derived CDR1 and CDR2 are SGHRS and YFSETQ. The CDR3 has 13 residues. V was clipped by 0 bases and J by 8 bases; unmatched bases: 4. CDR3 in amino acids: CASSLEGAGEAFF. CDR3 coding DNA: TGCGCCAGCAGCTTGGAGGGGGCAGGCGAAGCTTTCTTT.

Concerning this clone: Other DNA sequences from this sample encode an identical CDR3 as well. The chain joins TRBV15 to TRBJ1-1, with 7 bases fitting TRBD1. CDR3 length equals 15 residues. The V and J ends lost 3 bases and 3 bases, in that order; junction bases with no gene match: 7. Germline values: CDR1 LNHNV, CDR2 YYDKDF (reference sequence). Here the CDR3 DNA reads TGTGCCACCAGCAGGGGCAGGGGGTTGGACACTGAAGCTTTCTTT. The encoded protein is CATSRGRGLDTEAFF. Complete variable domain (other parts from reference TRBV15 and TRBJ1-1): DAMVIQNPRYQVTQFGKPVTLSCSQTLNHNVMYWYQQKSSQAPKLLFHYYDKDFNNEADTPDNFQSRRPNTSFCFLDIRSPGLGDTAMYLCATSRGRGLDTEAFFGQGTRLTVV.

The chain couples TRBV2 to TRBJ1-3; 9 nucleotides agree with TRBD1. This CDR3 comprises 14 residues. CDR1 and CDR2 (germline): SNHLY, FYNNEI. The junction had 3 bases not matched to a gene; V was cut back by 6 bases and J by 3 bases. This CDR3 is CASRRGQGGNTIYF. The CDR3 DNA sequence: TGTGCCAGCAGAAGGGGACAGGGTGGAAACACCATATATTTT.

The CDR3, as DNA: TGTGCCAGCAGCTCAAGACCGGGACAGAGTAATGAAAAACTGTTTTTT. Its translation: CASSSRPGQSNEKLFF. The gene calls are TRBV3-1 (or the pseudogene TRBV3-2) and TRBJ1-4, with 7 bases aligning to TRBD1. The CDR3 extends over 16 amino acids. Germline lookup yields CDR1 LGHDT and CDR2 YNNKEL (reference sequence). V trimming: 5 bases; J trimming: 4 bases; junction bases outside the gene matches: 10.

The chain combines TRBV10-2 with TRBJ2-3; D might be TRBD2 (7 bases). Germline-derived CDR1 and CDR2 are WSHSY and SAAADI. The CDR3 extends over 14 amino acids. The ends were cut back, 7 bases at V and 0 bases at J, with 11 bases in the middle. CDR3 sequence: CASKGGLSTDTQYF. CDR3 DNA sequence: TGCGCCAGCAAGGGGGGGCTCAGCACAGATACGCAGTATTTT.

The V gene is TRBV19, the J gene TRBJ2-5, with 10 bases fitting TRBD2. This CDR3 is built from 16 residues. Trimming took 6 bases from V and 3 from J; bases not matched to a gene: 10. Germline loops: CDR1 LNHDA, CDR2 SQIVND (reference sequence). Here the CDR3 reads CASSRSGGTIKETQYF. DNA of the CDR3: TGTGCCAGTAGCCGTAGCGGGGGGACAATTAAAGAGACCCAGTACTTC. Filled out from reference TRBV19 and TRBJ2-5, the complete variable domain reads DGGITQSPKYLFRKEGQNVTLSCEQNLNHDAMYWYRQDPGQGLRLIYYSQIVNDFQKGDIAEGYSVSREKKESFPLTVTSAQKNPTAFYLCASSRSGGTIKETQYFGPGTRLLVL.

This clone has only one observation. The chain is built from TRBV3-1 (or the pseudogene TRBV3-2) and TRBJ2-7, with 8 bases that match TRBD2. CDR1 and CDR2 from the germline V gene are LGHDT and YNNKEL (reference sequence). After removal of 3 bases from V and 6 bases from J, the junction contained 1 base not matched to a gene. The CDR3 extends over 12 amino acids. The CDR3 loop is CASSQGLVEQYF. The CDR3 bases are TGTGCCAGCAGCCAGGGACTAGTCGAGCAGTACTTC.

The V call is TRBV5-1, the J call TRBJ2-2, with 10 bases identical to TRBD1. This CDR3 contains 16 residues. V trimming: 3 bases; J trimming: 3 bases; junction bases outside the gene matches: 5. Germline V CDR1 and CDR2: SGHRS, YFSETQ. The CDR3 DNA reads TGCGCCAGCAGCTCCTGGACAGGGGGGGACACCGGGGAGCTGTTTTTT. Translation: CASSSWTGGDTGELFF.

The rearrangement uses TRBV19 and TRBJ2-3; 8 bases align to TRBD2. Unmatched junction bases numbered 11, after V lost 7 bases and J lost 5 bases. Per the germline V gene, CDR1 is LNHDA and CDR2 is SQIVND (reference sequence). The CDR3 is 15 residues long. CDR3 sequence: CASTLGRGAEDTQYF. The DNA of the CDR3 is TGTGCCAGTACCCTCGGGCGGGGGGCGGAAGATACGCAGTATTTT. Together with reference TRBV19 and TRBJ2-3, the CDR3 gives the full variable domain: DGGITQSPKYLFRKEGQNVTLSCEQNLNHDAMYWYRQDPGQGLRLIYYSQIVNDFQKGDIAEGYSVSREKKESFPLTVTSAQKNPTAFYLCASTLGRGAEDTQYFGPGTRLTVL.